This T cell receptor beta chain emerged from a study of response to subunit inactivated influenza vaccine. Germline CDR1 and CDR2: SGHRS and YFSETQ. V was clipped by 0 bases and J by 4 bases, with 7 bases between them. The CDR3 is 13 amino acids. In its sample, this clonotype was seen a few times. Its specificity is not known. Each CDR3 protein gets one entry after TCRdb re-called the RT-PCR reads with MiXCR. The sample has about 520,000 distinct CDR3 sequences, 6% to 9% seen once. General observations from the study: That few new T cells are recruited by each seasonal influenza vaccination was the authors' suggestion.

This receptor was taken from a man aged 50-75 years who received an inactivated influenza vaccine. Material: PBMCs from blood, obtained less than 25 months after vaccination. This rearrangement joins TRBV5-1 to TRBJ1-1; no firm D call. In DNA, the CDR3 is TGCGCCAGCAGCTTGGCATTACGCACTGAAGCTTTCTTT. Residues: CASSLALRTEAFF.